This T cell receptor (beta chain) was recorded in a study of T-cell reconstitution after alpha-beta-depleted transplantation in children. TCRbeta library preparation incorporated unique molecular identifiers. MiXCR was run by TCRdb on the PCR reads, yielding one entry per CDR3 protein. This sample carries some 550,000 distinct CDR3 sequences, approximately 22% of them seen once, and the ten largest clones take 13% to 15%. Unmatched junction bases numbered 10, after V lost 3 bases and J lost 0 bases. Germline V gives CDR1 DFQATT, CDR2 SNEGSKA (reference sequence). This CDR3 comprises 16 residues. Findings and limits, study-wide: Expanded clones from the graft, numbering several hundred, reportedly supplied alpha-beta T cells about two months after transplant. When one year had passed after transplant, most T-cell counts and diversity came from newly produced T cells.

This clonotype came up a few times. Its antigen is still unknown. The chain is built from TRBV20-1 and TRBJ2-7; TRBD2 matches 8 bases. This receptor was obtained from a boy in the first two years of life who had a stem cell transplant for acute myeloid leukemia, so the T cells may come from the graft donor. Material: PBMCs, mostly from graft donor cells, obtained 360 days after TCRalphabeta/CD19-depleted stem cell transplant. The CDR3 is CSARRASGPYSYEQYF. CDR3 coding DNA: TGCAGTGCTAGGAGGGCTAGCGGGCCCTACTCCTACGAGCAGTACTTC.